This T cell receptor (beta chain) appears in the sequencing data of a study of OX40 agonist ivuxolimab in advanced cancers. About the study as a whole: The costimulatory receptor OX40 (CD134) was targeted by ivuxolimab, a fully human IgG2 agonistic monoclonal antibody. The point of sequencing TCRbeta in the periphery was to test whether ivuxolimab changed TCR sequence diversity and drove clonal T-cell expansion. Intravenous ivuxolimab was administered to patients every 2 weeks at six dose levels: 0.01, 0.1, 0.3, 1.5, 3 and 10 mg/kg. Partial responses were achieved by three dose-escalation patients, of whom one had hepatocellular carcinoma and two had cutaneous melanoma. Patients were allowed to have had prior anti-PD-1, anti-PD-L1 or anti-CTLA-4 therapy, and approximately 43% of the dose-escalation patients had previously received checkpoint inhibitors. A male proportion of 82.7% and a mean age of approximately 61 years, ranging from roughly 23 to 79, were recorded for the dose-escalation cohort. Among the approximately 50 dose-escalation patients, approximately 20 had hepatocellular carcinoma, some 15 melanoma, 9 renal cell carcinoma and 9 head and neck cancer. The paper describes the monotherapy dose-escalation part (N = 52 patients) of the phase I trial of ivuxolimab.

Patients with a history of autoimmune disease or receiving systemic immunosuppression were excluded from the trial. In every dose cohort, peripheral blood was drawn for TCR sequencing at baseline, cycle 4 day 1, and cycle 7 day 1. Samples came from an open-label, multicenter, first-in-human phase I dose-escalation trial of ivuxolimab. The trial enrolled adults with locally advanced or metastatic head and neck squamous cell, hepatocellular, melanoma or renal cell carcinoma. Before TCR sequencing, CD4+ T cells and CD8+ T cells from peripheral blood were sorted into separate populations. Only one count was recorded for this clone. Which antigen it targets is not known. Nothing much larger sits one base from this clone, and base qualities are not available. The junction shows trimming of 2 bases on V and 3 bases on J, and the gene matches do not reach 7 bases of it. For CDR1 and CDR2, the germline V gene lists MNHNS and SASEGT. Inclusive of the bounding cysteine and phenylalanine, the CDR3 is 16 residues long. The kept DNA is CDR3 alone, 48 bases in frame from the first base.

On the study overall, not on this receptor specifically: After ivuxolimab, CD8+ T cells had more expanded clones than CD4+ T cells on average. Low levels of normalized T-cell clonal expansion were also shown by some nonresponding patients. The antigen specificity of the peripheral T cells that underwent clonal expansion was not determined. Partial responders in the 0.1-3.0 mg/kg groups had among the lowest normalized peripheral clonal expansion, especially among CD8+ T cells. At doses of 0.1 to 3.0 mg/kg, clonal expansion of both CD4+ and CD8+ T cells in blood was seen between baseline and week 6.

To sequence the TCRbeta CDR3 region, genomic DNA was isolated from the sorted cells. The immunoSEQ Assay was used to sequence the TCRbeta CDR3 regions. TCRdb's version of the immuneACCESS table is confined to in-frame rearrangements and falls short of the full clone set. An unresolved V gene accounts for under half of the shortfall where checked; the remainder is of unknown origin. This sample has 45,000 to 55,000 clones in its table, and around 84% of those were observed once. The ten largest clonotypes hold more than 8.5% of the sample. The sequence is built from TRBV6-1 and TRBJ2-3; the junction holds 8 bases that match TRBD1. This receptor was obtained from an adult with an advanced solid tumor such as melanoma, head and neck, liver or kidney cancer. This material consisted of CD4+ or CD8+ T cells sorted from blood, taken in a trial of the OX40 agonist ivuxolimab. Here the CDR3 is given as CASSEFYGQGTDTQYF. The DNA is TGTGCCAGCAGTGAATTTTATGGACAGGGTACAGATACGCAGTATTTT.